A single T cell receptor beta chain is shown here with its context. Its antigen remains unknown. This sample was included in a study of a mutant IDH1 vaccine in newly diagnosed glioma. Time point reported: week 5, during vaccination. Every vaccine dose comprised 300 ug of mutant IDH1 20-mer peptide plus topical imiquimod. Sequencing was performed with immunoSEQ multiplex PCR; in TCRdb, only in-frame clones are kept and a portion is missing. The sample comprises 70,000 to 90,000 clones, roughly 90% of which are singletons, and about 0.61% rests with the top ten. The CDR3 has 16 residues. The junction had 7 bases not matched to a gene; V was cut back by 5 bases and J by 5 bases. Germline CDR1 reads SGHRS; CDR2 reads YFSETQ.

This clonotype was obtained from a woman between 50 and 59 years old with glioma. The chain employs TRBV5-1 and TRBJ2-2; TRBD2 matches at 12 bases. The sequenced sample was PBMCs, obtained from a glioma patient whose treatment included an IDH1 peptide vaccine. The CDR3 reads CASRPSGLAGTGELFF. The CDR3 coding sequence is TGCGCCAGCAGACCCTCCGGACTAGCGGGAACCGGGGAGCTGTTTTTT.